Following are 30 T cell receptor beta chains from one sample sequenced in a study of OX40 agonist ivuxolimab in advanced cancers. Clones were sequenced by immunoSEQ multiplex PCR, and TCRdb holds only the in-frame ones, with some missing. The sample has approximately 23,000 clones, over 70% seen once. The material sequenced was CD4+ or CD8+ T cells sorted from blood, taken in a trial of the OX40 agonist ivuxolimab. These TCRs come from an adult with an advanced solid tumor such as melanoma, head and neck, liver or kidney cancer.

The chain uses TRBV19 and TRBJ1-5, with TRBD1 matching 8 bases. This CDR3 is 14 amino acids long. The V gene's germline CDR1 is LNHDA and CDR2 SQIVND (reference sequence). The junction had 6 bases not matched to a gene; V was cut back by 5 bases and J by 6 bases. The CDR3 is CASSQQGVGQPQHF. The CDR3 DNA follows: TGTGCCAGTAGTCAACAGGGGGTCGGTCAGCCCCAGCATTTT.

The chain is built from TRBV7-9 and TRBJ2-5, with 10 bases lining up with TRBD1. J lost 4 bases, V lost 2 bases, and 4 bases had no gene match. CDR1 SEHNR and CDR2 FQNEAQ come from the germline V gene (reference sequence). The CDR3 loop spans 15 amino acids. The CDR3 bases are TGTGCCAGCAGCTTATGGGACAGGGGTGTAGAGACCCAGTACTTC. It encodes CASSLWDRGVETQYF.

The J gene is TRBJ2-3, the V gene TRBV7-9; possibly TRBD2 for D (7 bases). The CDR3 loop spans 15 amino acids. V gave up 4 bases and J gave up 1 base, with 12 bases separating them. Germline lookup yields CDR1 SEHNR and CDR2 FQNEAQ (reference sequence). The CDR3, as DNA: TGTGCCAGCAGCTGGGGGGGGCGACGCACAGATACGCAGTATTTT. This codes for CASSWGGRRTDTQYF.

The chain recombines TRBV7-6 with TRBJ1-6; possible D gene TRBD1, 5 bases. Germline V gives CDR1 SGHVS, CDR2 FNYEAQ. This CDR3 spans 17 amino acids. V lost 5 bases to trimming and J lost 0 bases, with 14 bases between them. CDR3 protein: CASSPGGGGSYNSPLHF. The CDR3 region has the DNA TGTGCCAGCAGCCCCGGGGGGGGAGGCTCCTATAATTCACCCCTCCACTTT.

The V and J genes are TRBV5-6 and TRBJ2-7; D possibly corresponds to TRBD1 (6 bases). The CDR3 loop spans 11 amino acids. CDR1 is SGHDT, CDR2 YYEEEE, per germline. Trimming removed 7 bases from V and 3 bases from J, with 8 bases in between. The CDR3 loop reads CASEDSYEQYF. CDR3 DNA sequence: TGTGCCAGCGAGGACAGCTACGAGCAGTACTTC. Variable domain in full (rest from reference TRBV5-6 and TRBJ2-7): DAGVTQSPTHLIKTRGQQVTLRCSPKSGHDTVSWYQQALGQGPQFIFQYYEEEERQRGNFPDRFSGHQFPNYSSELNVNALLLGDSALYLCASEDSYEQYFGPGTRLTVT.

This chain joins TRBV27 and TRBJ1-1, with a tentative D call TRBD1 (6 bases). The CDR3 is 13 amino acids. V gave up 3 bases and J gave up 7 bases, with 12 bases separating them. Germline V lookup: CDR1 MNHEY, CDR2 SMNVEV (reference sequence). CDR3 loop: CASSLQVGGEAFF. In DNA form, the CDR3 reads TGTGCCAGCAGTTTGCAGGTAGGGGGTGAAGCTTTCTTT.

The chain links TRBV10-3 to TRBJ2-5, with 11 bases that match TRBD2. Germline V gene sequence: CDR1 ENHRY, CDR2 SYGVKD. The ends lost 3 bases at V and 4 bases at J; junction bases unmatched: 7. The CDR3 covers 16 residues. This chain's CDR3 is CAISDFSGGAGETQYF. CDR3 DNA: TGTGCCATCAGTGACTTTAGCGGGGGGGCAGGAGAGACCCAGTACTTC.

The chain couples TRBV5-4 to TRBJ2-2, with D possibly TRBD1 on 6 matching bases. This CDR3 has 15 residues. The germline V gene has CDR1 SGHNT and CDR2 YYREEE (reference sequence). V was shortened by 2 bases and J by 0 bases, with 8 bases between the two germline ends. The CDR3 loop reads CASSFGTPNTGELFF. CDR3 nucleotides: TGTGCCAGCAGCTTCGGGACACCGAACACCGGGGAGCTGTTTTTT.

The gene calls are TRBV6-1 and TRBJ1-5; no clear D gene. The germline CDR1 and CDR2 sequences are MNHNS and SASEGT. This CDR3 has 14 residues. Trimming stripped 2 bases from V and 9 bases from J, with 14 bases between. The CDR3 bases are TGTGCCAGCAGTGAACCGGACCGGTTTGGGCCCCAGCATTTT. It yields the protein CASSEPDRFGPQHF.

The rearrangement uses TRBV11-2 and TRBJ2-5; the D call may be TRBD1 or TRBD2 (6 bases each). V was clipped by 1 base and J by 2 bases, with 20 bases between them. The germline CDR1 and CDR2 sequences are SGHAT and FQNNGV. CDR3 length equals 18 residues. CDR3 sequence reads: CASSLGDQWGAPQETQYF. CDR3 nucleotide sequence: TGTGCCAGCAGCTTAGGGGACCAATGGGGGGCGCCTCAAGAGACCCAGTACTTC.

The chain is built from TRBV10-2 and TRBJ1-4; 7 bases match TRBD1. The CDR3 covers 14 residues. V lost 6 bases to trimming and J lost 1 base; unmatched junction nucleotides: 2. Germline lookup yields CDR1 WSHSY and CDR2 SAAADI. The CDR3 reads CASSHRGTNEKLFF. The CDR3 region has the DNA TGCGCCAGCAGCCACAGGGGAACTAATGAAAAACTGTTTTTT.

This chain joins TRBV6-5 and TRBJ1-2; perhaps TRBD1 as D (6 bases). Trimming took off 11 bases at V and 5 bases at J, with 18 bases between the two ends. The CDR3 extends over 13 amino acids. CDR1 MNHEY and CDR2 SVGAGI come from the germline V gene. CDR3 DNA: TGTGCCGCAGCCACCGGGACAATGTATGGCTACACCTTC. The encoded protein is CAAATGTMYGYTF.

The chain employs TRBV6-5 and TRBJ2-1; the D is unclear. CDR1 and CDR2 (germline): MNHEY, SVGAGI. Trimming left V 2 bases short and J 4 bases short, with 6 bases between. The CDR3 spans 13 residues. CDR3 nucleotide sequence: TGTGCCAGCAGTTACACCTCTTACAATGAGCAGTTCTTC. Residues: CASSYTSYNEQFF.

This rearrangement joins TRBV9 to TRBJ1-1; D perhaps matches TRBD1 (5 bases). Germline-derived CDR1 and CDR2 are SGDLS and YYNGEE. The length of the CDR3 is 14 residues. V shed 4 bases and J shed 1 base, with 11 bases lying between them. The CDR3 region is CASSLGTANTEAFF. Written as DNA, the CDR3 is TGTGCCAGCAGCCTCGGGACGGCGAACACTGAAGCTTTCTTT.

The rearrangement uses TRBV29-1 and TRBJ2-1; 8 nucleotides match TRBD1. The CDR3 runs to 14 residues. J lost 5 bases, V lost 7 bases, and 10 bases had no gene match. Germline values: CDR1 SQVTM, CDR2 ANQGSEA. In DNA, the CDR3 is TGCAGCGCTGGGACAGGTAGGGAAAACAATGAGCAGTTCTTC. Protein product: CSAGTGRENNEQFF.

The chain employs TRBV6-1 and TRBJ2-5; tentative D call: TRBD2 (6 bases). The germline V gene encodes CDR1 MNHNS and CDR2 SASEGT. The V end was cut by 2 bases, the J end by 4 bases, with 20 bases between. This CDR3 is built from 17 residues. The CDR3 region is CASSEFGTRGWGETQYF. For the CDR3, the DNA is TGTGCCAGCAGTGAATTCGGGACTCGGGGGTGGGGAGAGACCCAGTACTTC.

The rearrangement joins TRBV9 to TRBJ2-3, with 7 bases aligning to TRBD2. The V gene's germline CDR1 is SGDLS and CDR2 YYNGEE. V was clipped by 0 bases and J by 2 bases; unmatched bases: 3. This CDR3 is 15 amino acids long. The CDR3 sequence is CASSVGGTNTDTQYF. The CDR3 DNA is TGTGCCAGCAGCGTAGGGGGGACTAACACAGATACGCAGTATTTT.

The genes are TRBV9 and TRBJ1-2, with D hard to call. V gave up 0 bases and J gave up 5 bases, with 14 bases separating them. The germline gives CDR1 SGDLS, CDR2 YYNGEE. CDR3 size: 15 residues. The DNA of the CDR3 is TGTGCCAGCAGCGTAGGGGCGGACGTAGGGTATGGCTACACCTTC. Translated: CASSVGADVGYGYTF.

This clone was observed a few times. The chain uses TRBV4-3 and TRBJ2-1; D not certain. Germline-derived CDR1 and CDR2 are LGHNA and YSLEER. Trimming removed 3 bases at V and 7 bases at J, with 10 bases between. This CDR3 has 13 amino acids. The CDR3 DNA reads TGCGCCAGCAGCCAGGAAACTTGGAATGAGCAGTTCTTC. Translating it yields CASSQETWNEQFF.

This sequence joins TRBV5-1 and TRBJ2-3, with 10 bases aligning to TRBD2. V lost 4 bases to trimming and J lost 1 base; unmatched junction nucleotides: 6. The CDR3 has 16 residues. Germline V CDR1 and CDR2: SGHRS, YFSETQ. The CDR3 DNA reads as TGCGCCAGCAGCATACCCGGGACTAGCGGCACAGATACGCAGTATTTT. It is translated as CASSIPGTSGTDTQYF.

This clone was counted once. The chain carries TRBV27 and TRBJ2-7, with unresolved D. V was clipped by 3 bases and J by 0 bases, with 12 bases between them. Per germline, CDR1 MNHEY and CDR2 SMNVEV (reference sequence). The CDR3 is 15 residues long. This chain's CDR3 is CASSFLWTSSYEQYF. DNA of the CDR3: TGTGCCAGCAGTTTTTTGTGGACCAGCTCCTACGAGCAGTACTTC.

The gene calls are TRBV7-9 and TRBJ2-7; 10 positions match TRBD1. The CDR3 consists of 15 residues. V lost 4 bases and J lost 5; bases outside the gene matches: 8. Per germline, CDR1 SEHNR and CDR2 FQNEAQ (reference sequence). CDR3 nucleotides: TGTGCCAGCAGCTCCCCCGGGACAGGGGTTAACGAGCAGTACTTC. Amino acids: CASSSPGTGVNEQYF.

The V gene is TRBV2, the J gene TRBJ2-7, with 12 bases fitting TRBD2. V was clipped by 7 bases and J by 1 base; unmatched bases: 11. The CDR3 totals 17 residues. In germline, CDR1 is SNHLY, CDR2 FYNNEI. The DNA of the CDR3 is TGTGCCAGCATCCCGGGACTAGCGGGCACCCGATCCTACGAGCAGTACTTC. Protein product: CASIPGLAGTRSYEQYF.

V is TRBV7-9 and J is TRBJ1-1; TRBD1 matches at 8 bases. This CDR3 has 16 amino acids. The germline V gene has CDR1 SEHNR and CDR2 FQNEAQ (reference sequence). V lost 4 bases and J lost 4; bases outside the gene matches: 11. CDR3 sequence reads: CASSSPGQGLFTEAFF. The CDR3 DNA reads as TGTGCCAGCAGCTCACCAGGACAGGGTTTATTCACTGAAGCTTTCTTT.

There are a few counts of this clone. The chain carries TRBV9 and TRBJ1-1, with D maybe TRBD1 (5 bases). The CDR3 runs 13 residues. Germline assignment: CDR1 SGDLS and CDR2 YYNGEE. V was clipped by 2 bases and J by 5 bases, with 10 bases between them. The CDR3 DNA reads TGTGCCAGCAGCGTTGGGGGGAGTACTGAAGCTTTCTTT. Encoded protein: CASSVGGSTEAFF.

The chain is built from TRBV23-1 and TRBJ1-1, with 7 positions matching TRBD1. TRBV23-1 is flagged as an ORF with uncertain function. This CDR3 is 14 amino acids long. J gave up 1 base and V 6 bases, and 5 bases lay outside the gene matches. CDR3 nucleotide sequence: TGCGCCAGCAGCCCGGGACAGAAGAACACTGAAGCTTTCTTT. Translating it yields CASSPGQKNTEAFF.

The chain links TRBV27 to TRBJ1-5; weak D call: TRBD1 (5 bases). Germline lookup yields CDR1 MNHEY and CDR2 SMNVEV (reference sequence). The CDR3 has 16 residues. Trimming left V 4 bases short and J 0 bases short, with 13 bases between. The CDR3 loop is CASSSSQGDSNQPQHF. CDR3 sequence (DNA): TGTGCCAGCAGTTCATCCCAAGGGGATAGCAATCAGCCCCAGCATTTT.

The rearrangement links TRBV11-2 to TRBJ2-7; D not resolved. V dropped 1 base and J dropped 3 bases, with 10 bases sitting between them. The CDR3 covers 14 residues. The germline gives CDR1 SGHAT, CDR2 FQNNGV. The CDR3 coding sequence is TGTGCCAGCAGCTTAGGTGGCTCCGTCTACGAGCAGTACTTC. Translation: CASSLGGSVYEQYF.

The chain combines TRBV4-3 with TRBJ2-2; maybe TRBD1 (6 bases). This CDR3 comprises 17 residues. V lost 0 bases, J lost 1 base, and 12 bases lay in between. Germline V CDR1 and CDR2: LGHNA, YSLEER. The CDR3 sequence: CASSQDWGRRNTGELFF. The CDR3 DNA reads TGCGCCAGCAGCCAAGATTGGGGGCGCAGGAACACCGGGGAGCTGTTTTTT.

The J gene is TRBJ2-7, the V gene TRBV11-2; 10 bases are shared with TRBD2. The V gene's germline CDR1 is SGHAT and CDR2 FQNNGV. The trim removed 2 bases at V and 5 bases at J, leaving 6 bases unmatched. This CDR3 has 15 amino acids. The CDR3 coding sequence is TGTGCCAGCAGCTTATGGAGCGGGGGGGCCCACGAGCAGTACTTC. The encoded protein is CASSLWSGGAHEQYF.